This T cell receptor (beta chain) derives from a study of blood T cell repertoires in COVID-19. Here immunoSEQ multiplex PCR was the method, and the copy in TCRdb shows in-frame clones only, minus some. The table shows 200,000 to 250,000 clones, with under 90% occurring only once. The CDR3 is 15 amino acids. Germline assignment: CDR1 KGHSH and CDR2 LQKENI. V lost 4 bases and J lost 8, with 20 bases in between. This rearrangement joins TRBV18 to TRBJ1-1; the D gene is possibly TRBD1 (6 bases). Sequenced material: peripheral blood. The TCR was taken from a woman of 80 years or more with COVID-19, enrolled during active disease. The CDR3 bases are TGTGCCAGCTCACGCCAGACAGGTCGATCGGGCGAAGCTTTCTTT. Amino acid sequence: CASSRQTGRSGEAFF.